These 7 T cell receptor beta chains came from one sample sequenced in a study of cytomegalovirus exposure and HLA in healthy donors. The PCR ran on 60 Vbeta and 13 Jbeta primers. Libraries were prepared by immunoSEQ multiplex PCR; TCRdb keeps only in-frame clonotypes and omits some of them. The sample has 150,000 to 200,000 clones, almost 80% seen once. The sequencing input was PBMCs. Receptors originate from a man aged 50 or older in good health and CMV-seropositive.

This chain links TRBV7-2 with TRBJ2-3; 12 bases line up with TRBD2. CDR1 is SGHTA, CDR2 FQGNSA, per germline. The CDR3 extends over 16 amino acids. Trimming cost V 3 bases and J 1 base; bases outside gene matches: 2. CDR3 protein: CASSLRLAGGTDTQYF. CDR3 coding DNA: TGTGCCAGCAGCTTGAGACTAGCGGGGGGCACAGATACGCAGTATTTT. Full variable domain (missing parts from reference TRBV7-2 and TRBJ2-3): GAGVSQSPSNKVTEKGKDVELRCDPISGHTALYWYRQSLGQGLEFLIYFQGNSAPDKSGLPSDRFSAERTGGSVSTLTIQRTQQEDSAVYLCASSLRLAGGTDTQYFGPGTRLTVL.

The CDR3 DNA reads TGTGCCAGCAGTCCCCCCCCCGGGACAGGGGCCTTCAATGAGCAGTTCTTC. Protein: CASSPPPGTGAFNEQFF. The chain recombines TRBV28 with TRBJ2-1, with 10 bases lining up with TRBD1. Trimming at V came to 5 bases and at J to 6 bases, leaving 13 bases not matched to a gene. CDR3 length: 17 amino acids. Looked up from germline, CDR1 is MDHEN and CDR2 is SYDVKM.

The chain carries TRBV11-2 and TRBJ2-2; 7 bases are shared with TRBD2. The CDR3 contains 16 residues. Germline loops: CDR1 SGHAT, CDR2 FQNNGV. With 5 bases clipped from V and 1 base from J, the junction kept 7 bases outside the gene matches. This CDR3 reads CASSPSGGLNTGELFF. DNA of the CDR3: TGTGCCAGCAGCCCCTCGGGAGGTTTGAACACCGGGGAGCTGTTTTTT.

V gene TRBV11-3 combines with J gene TRBJ1-4; no clear D. The CDR3 sequence is 13 residues long. V lost 5 bases to trimming and J lost 4 bases, with 8 bases between them. Germline lookup yields CDR1 SGHNT and CDR2 YENEEA. The CDR3 loop reads CASSPGSNEKLFF. In nucleotides, the CDR3 is TGTGCCAGCAGCCCGGGAAGTAATGAAAAACTGTTTTTT.

The chain uses TRBV28 and TRBJ1-4; D may be TRBD1 (6 bases). This CDR3 region has 16 residues. The V end lost 5 bases, the J end lost 4 bases, and 17 bases lay between the germline ends. Germline values: CDR1 MDHEN, CDR2 SYDVKM. CDR3 loop: CASSPAGTQDNEKLFF. The CDR3 DNA reads as TGTGCCAGCAGTCCCGCTGGGACACAAGATAATGAAAAACTGTTTTTT.

The chain combines TRBV11-2 with TRBJ2-2; no clear D. Germline V CDR1 and CDR2: SGHAT, FQNNGV. This CDR3 spans 14 amino acids. Trimming took 6 bases from V and 5 from J, leaving 13 bases between them. The CDR3 loop reads CASRPRRATGELFF. As DNA, the CDR3 is TGTGCCAGCAGGCCGAGGAGAGCGACCGGGGAGCTGTTTTTT.

This rearrangement joins TRBV5-1 to TRBJ2-1, with a weak D call TRBD2 (7 bases). Per the germline V gene, CDR1 is SGHRS and CDR2 is YFSETQ. This CDR3 is built from 14 residues. V was cut by 1 base and J by 5 bases, with 10 bases left in between. CDR3 sequence (DNA): TGCGCCAGCAGCTTGCGGGGGGCCCACAATGAGCAGTTCTTC. Its translation: CASSLRGAHNEQFF.